This is a list of T cell receptor beta chains from one sample in a study of blood T cell repertoires in COVID-19. TCRdb keeps only in-frame clones here, not all; method: immunoSEQ multiplex PCR. The sample lists tens of thousands of clones; just under 80% were seen once. The sample consisted of peripheral blood. These receptors were obtained from a human donor in a cohort sampled during active COVID-19. CDR3s include the opening cysteine and the closing phenylalanine or tryptophan.

v_call	cdr3_aa
TRBV5-1	CASSLGQRGWFF
TRBV6-6	CASSPSPALAEYNEQFF
TRBV27	CASSPPGGTQYF
TRBV29-1	CSVNGGRNTEAFF
TRBV5-1	CASSSGTPGDYTF
TRBV11-2	CASSPQGLGNTIYF
TRBV19	CASTSQATGGPNEKLFF
TRBV7-3	CASSTQGRGTEAFF
TRBV4-1	CASSLQDGIYYGYTF
TRBV27	CASSLSGPDRGQTNEKLFF
TRBV27	CASQGPGGYTF
TRBV30	CAWSGYRESSYNEQFF
TRBV20-1	CSVWRMDEQFF